One and the same sample provided the 26 T cell receptor beta chains below, sequenced in a study of T cells in Graves' hyperthyroidism and ophthalmopathy. RNA transcripts yielded amplified TCR beta CDR3 regions. An initial round of RT-PCR targeting the TCR CDR3 relied on the HTBI primer set. MiXCR, applied by TCRdb to the multiplex PCR reads, yields one record per CDR3 protein. This sample carries roughly 580,000 distinct CDR3 sequences, under 60% of them seen once, and the ten largest clones take 8.2%. Material for sequencing was peripheral blood or thyroid tissue (not recorded which). Every receptor here comes from a woman aged 18-29 years with Graves' hyperthyroidism.

V usage is TRBV19 and J usage is TRBJ1-5; D is undetermined. CDR1 is LNHDA, CDR2 SQIVND, per germline (reference sequence). The CDR3 spans 17 residues. Trimming left V 4 bases short and J 4 bases short, with 20 bases between. The CDR3 is CASSTVKGRRRNQPQHF. CDR3 nucleotides: TGTGCCAGTAGTACGGTCAAAGGCCGCCGGCGGAATCAGCCCCAGCATTTT.

The chain joins TRBV15 to TRBJ2-3; D unclear. Trimming pared 0 bases from V and 2 bases from J, leaving 6 bases between. Germline CDR1 and CDR2: LNHNV and YYDKDF (reference sequence). The CDR3 totals 14 residues. CDR3 in amino acids: CATSRDPDTDTQYF. The DNA of the CDR3 is TGTGCCACCAGCAGAGATCCCGACACAGATACGCAGTATTTT.

On this clonotype itself: A much larger clone lies one base from this, so it may be a read error. This sequence joins TRBV2 and TRBJ2-7; 13 bases are shared with TRBD2. Germline loops: CDR1 SNHLY, CDR2 FYNNEI. After removal of 3 bases from V and 2 bases from J, the junction contained 4 bases not matched to a gene. There are 16 residues in the CDR3. The CDR3 DNA follows: TGTGCCAGCAGTGATCCCGGGACTAGCGGGACCTACGAGCAGTACTTC. It encodes CASSDPGTSGTYEQYF.

The CDR3 protein is CASSQTGVVNTEAFF. As DNA, the CDR3 is TGTGCCAGCAGCCAGACAGGGGTGGTGAACACTGAAGCTTTCTTT. V is TRBV7-3 and J is TRBJ1-1, with 8 bases lining up with TRBD1. The ends lost 5 bases at V and 0 bases at J; junction bases unmatched: 5. CDR1 is SGHTA and CDR2 is FQGTGA in the germline V gene. CDR3 length: 15 residues. The full variable domain, rest sourced from reference TRBV7-3 and TRBJ1-1, is GAGVSQTPSNKVTEKGKYVELRCDPISGHTALYWYRQSLGQGPEFLIYFQGTGAADDSGLPNDRFFAVRPEGSVSTLKIQRTERGDSAVYLCASSQTGVVNTEAFFGQGTRLTVV.

The chain uses TRBV2 and TRBJ1-2, with TRBD1 identical over 7 bases. The CDR3 is 13 amino acids. The V gene end was trimmed by 11 bases and the J gene end by 5 bases; junction bases not matched to a gene: 11. CDR1 and CDR2 from the germline V gene are SNHLY and FYNNEI. The CDR3 DNA sequence: TGTGCCCGCACCGGGACAGCGAGGTATGGCTACACCTTC. This encodes CARTGTARYGYTF.

The chain is built from TRBV2 and TRBJ1-1; a possible D gene is TRBD1 (6 bases). CDR1 is SNHLY and CDR2 is FYNNEI in the germline V gene. The germline V and J ends were trimmed by 6 bases and 3 bases, with 11 bases remaining between them. There are 13 residues in the CDR3. The CDR3 nucleotides are TGTGCCAGCAGGGGGGGGGCGGACACTGAAGCTTTCTTT. As protein: CASRGGADTEAFF.

Notes on this clonotype: Possible read error: a much larger clone is one base away. V gene TRBV29-1 combines with J gene TRBJ1-1; TRBD1 agrees at 7 bases. V was pared by 6 bases and J by 0 bases, with 10 bases of the junction left unmatched. This CDR3 region has 15 residues. Germline V CDR1 and CDR2: SQVTM, ANQGSEA. This CDR3 is CSVTPDRIVNTEAFF. The CDR3 DNA reads as TGCAGCGTCACCCCGGACAGGATCGTGAACACTGAAGCTTTCTTT.

This clonotype was counted many times. The J gene is TRBJ1-1, the V gene TRBV20-1; D uncertain. Germline V gene sequence: CDR1 DFQATT, CDR2 SNEGSKA (reference sequence). Deletions cut 6 bases from V and 7 bases from J, with 12 bases between. The CDR3 loop spans 11 amino acids. The DNA of the CDR3 is TGCAGTGCAAGGACCGGGGTTGAAGCTTTCTTT. It codes for CSARTGVEAFF.

This clonotype was detected a few times. One end of the junction varies from germline; a read error may be responsible. The chain is built from TRBV24-1 and TRBJ2-7; D is possibly TRBD1 (6 bases). The CDR3 runs 14 residues. Germline CDR1 is KGHDR and CDR2 is SFDVKD. The CDR3 nucleotides are TGTGCCAGCAGTTCAGTAGGGGACACCTACGAGCAGTACTTC. Translation: CASSSVGDTYEQYF.

The gene calls are TRBV19 and TRBJ2-5; 14 nucleotides align to TRBD2. V lost 5 bases and J lost 5; bases outside the gene matches: 7. The CDR3 runs to 16 residues. Germline CDR1 reads LNHDA; CDR2 reads SQIVND (reference sequence). Here the CDR3 DNA reads TGTGCCAGTAGTCGACTAGCGGGAGGGCTAGGGGAGACCCAGTACTTC. This encodes CASSRLAGGLGETQYF.

The V and J genes are TRBV12-3 or TRBV12-4 and TRBJ2-7; tentatively, D is TRBD2 (6 bases). This CDR3 region has 14 residues. The V end lost 1 base, the J end lost 6 bases, and 13 bases lay between the germline ends. CDR3: CASSLGRGWREQYF. The CDR3 nucleotides read TGTGCCAGCAGTTTAGGTCGGGGGTGGCGCGAGCAGTACTTC.

V and J are TRBV29-1 and TRBJ2-2, with D maybe TRBD1 (6 bases). Per the germline V gene, CDR1 is SQVTM and CDR2 is ANQGSEA. There are 14 residues in the CDR3. Trimming took off 7 bases at V and 5 bases at J, with 17 bases between the two ends. In DNA form, the CDR3 reads TGCAGCGCCGCCCTTTGGGGGCGGACCGGGGAGCTGTTTTTT. This gives the protein CSAALWGRTGELFF.

This clonotype was detected only a few times. The genes are TRBV7-8 and TRBJ1-2; the D is unclear. The V and J ends lost 5 bases and 6 bases respectively, with 19 bases between them. The CDR3 totals 15 residues. The germline CDR1 and CDR2 sequences are SGHVS and FQNEAQ. In DNA form, the CDR3 reads TGTGCCAGCAGCCAAGAAACAGCCTCCGGGCATGGCTACACCTTC. This sequence encodes CASSQETASGHGYTF.

This clonotype was seen a few times. The gene calls are TRBV19 and TRBJ1-4; D gene uncertain. The CDR3 extends over 16 amino acids. Germline CDR1 and CDR2: LNHDA and SQIVND (reference sequence). V was cut by 1 base and J by 0 bases, with 9 bases left in between. The CDR3 protein is CASSIVVASTNEKLFF. CDR3 coding DNA: TGTGCCAGTAGTATAGTGGTGGCCTCAACTAATGAAAAACTGTTTTTT.

This chain links TRBV25-1 with TRBJ1-2, with 9 bases aligning to TRBD1. Germline V gene data show CDR1 as MGHDK and CDR2 as SYGVNS. The CDR3 loop spans 14 amino acids. J gave up 4 bases and V 7 bases, and 7 bases lay outside the gene matches. CDR3 DNA: TGTGCCAGCATGGGACAGGGAGCTCGCTATGGCTACACCTTC. The encoded protein is CASMGQGARYGYTF.

V is TRBV7-2 and J is TRBJ2-7; TRBD1 agrees at 7 bases. The CDR3 is 16 amino acids. Germline V gene data show CDR1 as SGHTA and CDR2 as FQGNSA. The trim removed 5 bases at V and 0 bases at J, leaving 10 bases unmatched. The CDR3 sequence: CASSPDSGTVSYEQYF. CDR3 nucleotide sequence: TGTGCCAGCAGCCCAGACTCCGGGACAGTCTCCTACGAGCAGTACTTC.

The gene calls are TRBV12-3 or TRBV12-4 and TRBJ1-4; 11 bases are a match to TRBD1. The CDR3 sequence is 14 residues long. J gave up 8 bases and V 6 bases, and 5 bases lay outside the gene matches. CDR3 bases: TGTGCCAGCAGAGAGGACAGGGGGCGCGAAAAACTGTTTTTT. Protein product: CASREDRGREKLFF.

This sequence joins TRBV29-1 and TRBJ1-1; D not certain. The length of the CDR3 is 12 residues. The V and J ends lost 3 bases and 5 bases respectively, with 10 bases between them. Looked up from germline, CDR1 is SQVTM and CDR2 is ANQGSEA. The CDR3 is CSVDYGITEAFF. The CDR3, as DNA: TGCAGCGTTGACTACGGGATTACTGAAGCTTTCTTT.

The CDR3 is CSASIWDTNYGYTF. In DNA, the CDR3 is TGCAGTGCTAGTATCTGGGACACCAACTATGGCTACACCTTC. The V and J genes are TRBV20-1 and TRBJ1-2, with TRBD1 as a possible D gene (6 bases). CDR3 length equals 14 residues. Germline V CDR1 and CDR2: DFQATT, SNEGSKA (reference sequence). V lost 3 bases and J lost 2, with 13 bases in between.

In its sample, this clonotype was seen many times. J is TRBJ1-2 and V is TRBV7-2; D perhaps matches TRBD1 (5 bases). CDR1 is SGHTA and CDR2 is FQGNSA in the germline V gene. This CDR3 is built from 13 residues. V dropped 2 bases and J dropped 4 bases, with 8 bases sitting between them. The CDR3 nucleotides read TGTGCCAGCAGCTTAAGAGGGACCTATGGCTACACCTTC. The encoded protein is CASSLRGTYGYTF. The full variable domain, its missing parts supplied by reference TRBV7-2 and TRBJ1-2, is GAGVSQSPSNKVTEKGKDVELRCDPISGHTALYWYRQSLGQGLEFLIYFQGNSAPDKSGLPSDRFSAERTGGSVSTLTIQRTQQEDSAVYLCASSLRGTYGYTFGSGTRLTVV.

This clonotype was seen only a few times. V and J are TRBV7-6 and TRBJ2-7, with 10 bases identical to TRBD2. The CDR3 runs to 16 residues. Germline assignment: CDR1 SGHVS and CDR2 FNYEAQ. Germline trimming cut 1 base from V and 2 bases from J; bases unmatched to any gene: 5. CDR3 DNA sequence: TGTGCCAGCAGCTTAGTGAGCGGGGGGGTTGCCTACGAGCAGTACTTC. Translation gives CASSLVSGGVAYEQYF. Variable domain in full (rest from reference TRBV7-6 and TRBJ2-7): GAGVSQSPRYKVTKRGQDVALRCDPISGHVSLYWYRQALGQGPEFLTYFNYEAQQDKSGLPNDRFSAERPEGSISTLTIQRTEQRDSAMYRCASSLVSGGVAYEQYFGPGTRLTVT.

Only a few counts were recorded for this clonotype. The chain couples TRBV19 to TRBJ2-5, with 9 bases fitting TRBD2. V lost 3 bases to trimming and J lost 4 bases; unmatched junction nucleotides: 9. The CDR3 is made up of 16 amino acids. CDR1 is LNHDA and CDR2 is SQIVND in the germline V gene (reference sequence). The DNA of the CDR3 is TGTGCCAGTAGTATGGTTCTAGCGGGAAGAGGAGAGACCCAGTACTTC. It specifies CASSMVLAGRGETQYF.

This clonotype was recorded only once. Germline and junction disagree at one end, which may indicate a read error. The V gene is TRBV5-1, the J gene TRBJ1-1, with TRBD1 as a possible D gene (5 bases). Germline loops: CDR1 SGHRS, CDR2 YFSETQ. CDR3 size: 16 residues. CDR3 sequence: CASSPFGTEGHTEALF. The DNA for the CDR3 is TGCGCCAGCAGCCCGTTCGGGACGGAAGGTCACACTGAAGCTCTCTTT.

The table lists this clonotype with many counts. The J gene is TRBJ1-1, the V gene TRBV29-1; TRBD1 is a possible D gene (5 bases). The CDR3 totals 13 residues. Trimming took 1 base from V and 1 from J, leaving 7 bases between them. CDR1 is SQVTM and CDR2 is ANQGSEA in the germline V gene. The CDR3 nucleotides are TGCAGCGTTGAAGCCGGGACGAACACTGAAGCTTTCTTT. Translated, it gives CSVEAGTNTEAFF. Together with reference TRBV29-1 and TRBJ1-1, the CDR3 gives the full variable domain: SAVISQKPSRDICQRGTSLTIQCQVDSQVTMMFWYRQQPGQSLTLIATANQGSEATYESGFVIDKFPISRPNLTFSTLTVSNMSPEDSSIYLCSVEAGTNTEAFFGQGTRLTVV.

This clonotype was seen a few times. A read error may produce the germline difference seen at one junction end. This chain links TRBV10-3 with TRBJ1-1; no clear D gene. Germline V gene sequence: CDR1 ENHRY, CDR2 SYGVKD. This CDR3 region has 13 residues. DNA of the CDR3: TGTGCCAGCAGTGAGTACAGCTACACTGAAGCTTTCTTT. As protein: CASSEYSYTEAFF.

This clonotype was seen a handful of times. CDR3 DNA sequence: TGCAGTGCTAGAGATCCCCGCGACGTTACCTACGAGCAGTACTTC. Translation gives CSARDPRDVTYEQYF. V and J are TRBV20-1 and TRBJ2-7, with unresolved D. V shed 0 bases and J shed 2 bases, with 14 bases lying between them. The germline V gene encodes CDR1 DFQATT and CDR2 SNEGSKA (reference sequence). This CDR3 spans 15 amino acids.